Included here is one TCR beta chain sequence, with context. Antigen: not known. The CDR3 contains 18 residues. Germline lookup yields CDR1 KGHDR and CDR2 SFDVKD. Trimming removed 0 bases from V and 5 bases from J, with 19 bases in between. This table comes from immunoSEQ multiplex PCR, and its TCRdb copy is limited to in-frame clones, with some not included. Among about 130,000 clones listed, 85% to 90% were seen once. This entry is derived from a study of T cell responses to AZD1222 COVID-19 vaccine. Study outcomes and limitations: As reported, nearly half of all spike-specific TCRs target variant regions that are unmutated.

This TCR derives from an adult in good health. The material sequenced was peripheral blood, taken on day 0 of AZD1222 vaccination. This sequence joins TRBV24-1 and TRBJ2-1; perhaps D is TRBD1 or TRBD2 (7 bases each). DNA of the CDR3: TGTGCCACCAGTGATTTGCCAGGGGGGAGCGGGGCGAACAATGAGCAGTTCTTC. This encodes CATSDLPGGSGANNEQFF.